This TCR beta chain came from a study of blood T cell repertoires in COVID-19 (dated by TCRdb to about 2020). For the wider study: Samples from collaborators originated in the United States, Italy and Spain and spanned both the acute and convalescent phases of COVID-19. The material from the prospective study consisted of cDNA or gDNA derived from T cells, B-cell-depleted T cells, or PBMCs. Subjects who had been exposed to COVID-19, were actively infected with it, or had recovered from it provided the deeply sampled blood TCRbeta repertoires that made up the dataset. The repertoires were made available in a free public database intended to serve as a resource for research on the immune response to SARS-CoV-2. Samples came from the ongoing ImmuneRACE study (first 160 participants) plus 1,254 subjects from 6 global collaborators. The sample metadata nearly always contained a de-identified subject ID, COVID-19 status, age in years and sex. HLA class I and class II types, where available, came from metadata supplied by the sample provider rather than from assay-based typing.

Taken from the germline V gene (reference sequence), the CDR1 and CDR2 loops are SEHNR and FQNEAQ. V is trimmed back by 5 bases and J by 6 bases, and the junction contains 10 bases that no gene match accounts for. The CDR3 sequence holds 15 residues, the cysteine and phenylalanine included. Of the read, only the CDR3 DNA is kept; its 45 bases are in frame from base 1. General study outcomes and caveats: Clinical and demographic metadata were provided uncurated, with the amount varying by source and participant.

This clone was seen a single time. Its antigen remains unidentified. Nothing much larger sits one base from this clone, and base qualities are not available. The immunoSEQ Assay, a bias-controlled multiplex PCR, was used to amplify TCRbeta CDR3 regions from genomic DNA. On the authors' methods: Within the assay, amplification of reference gene primers was used to estimate how many nucleated cells each sample contained. Sequence reads were collapsed and filtered to measure the absolute abundance of every unique TCRbeta CDR3 rearrangement. For each sample, productive Simpson clonality was calculated as the square root of Simpson's diversity index across productive rearrangements. Drawn from immuneACCESS, this table holds only the in-frame rearrangements with V and J called that TCRdb kept. Clones are partly lost; checked studies trace under half to an unresolved V gene and leave the rest unexplained. V and J calls and clone size follow that table, whereas D and trimming were derived from the DNA. The sample includes about 350,000 clones, with roughly 90% observed a single time. The ten largest clonotypes hold over 3.5% of the sample.

At one collaborating source in Seattle, patients were enrolled during active infection and were followed longitudinally through the course of disease. The collaborating institutions used their own protocols to collect whole blood in K2EDTA tubes. For TCRbeta analysis, collaborator samples were shipped as frozen whole blood, as isolated PBMCs, or as DNA extracted from either sample type. This chain is built from TRBV7-9 and TRBJ2-7; 10 bases in the junction line up with TRBD1. The sequencing input was peripheral blood. This clonotype was sampled from a woman aged 55-75 years with COVID-19, enrolled during active disease. The CDR3 sequence is CASSARGQGPGEQYF. The bases read TGTGCCAGCAGCGCCCGGGGACAGGGGCCGGGCGAGCAGTACTTC.